The 3 T cell receptor beta chains below come from one sample, sequenced in a study of T cell responses to AZD1222 COVID-19 vaccine. The method was immunoSEQ multiplex PCR; TCRdb's version includes in-frame clones alone and lacks a portion of them. The sample carries tens of thousands of clones, nearly 90% recorded once. The source was peripheral blood, collected on day 0 of MenACWY control vaccination. The receptors were sampled from an adult in good health.

The chain links TRBV7-9 to TRBJ2-1; TRBD1 matches at 9 bases. The germline V gene encodes CDR1 SEHNR and CDR2 FQNEAQ (reference sequence). The length of the CDR3 is 15 residues. The ends lost 4 bases at V and 12 bases at J; junction bases unmatched: 13. The CDR3 DNA reads TGTGCCAGCAGCTCTGCCGGGACAGGGCCCACGGGGCAGTTCTTC. Translated: CASSSAGTGPTGQFF.

The chain links TRBV5-4 to TRBJ1-5; 9 nucleotides align to TRBD1. The CDR3 contains 15 residues. The V and J ends lost 4 bases and 0 bases, in that order; junction bases with no gene match: 2. Germline assignment: CDR1 SGHNT and CDR2 YYREEE (reference sequence). This CDR3 is CASSEDRGSNQPQHF. CDR3 nucleotides: TGTGCCAGCAGCGAGGACAGGGGTAGCAATCAGCCCCAGCATTTT.

This clone was seen just once. The rearrangement uses TRBV6-2 or TRBV6-3 and TRBJ1-3; D is unresolved. Per germline, CDR1 MNHEY and CDR2 SVGEGT. The V gene lost 2 bases and the J gene lost 0 bases, with 2 bases spanning the gap. The CDR3 consists of 13 residues. The CDR3 loop reads CASSYGSGNTIYF. The CDR3 nucleotides read TGTGCCAGCAGTTACGGCTCTGGAAACACCATATATTTT.